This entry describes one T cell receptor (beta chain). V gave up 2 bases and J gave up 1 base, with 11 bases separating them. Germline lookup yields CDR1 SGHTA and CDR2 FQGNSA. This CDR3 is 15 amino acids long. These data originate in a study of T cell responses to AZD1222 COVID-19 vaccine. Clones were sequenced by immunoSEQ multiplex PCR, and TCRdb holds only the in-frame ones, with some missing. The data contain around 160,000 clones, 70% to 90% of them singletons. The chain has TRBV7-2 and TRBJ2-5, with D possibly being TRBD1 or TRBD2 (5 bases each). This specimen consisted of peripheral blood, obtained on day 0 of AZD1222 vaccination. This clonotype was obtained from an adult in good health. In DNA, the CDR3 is TGTGCCAGCAGCTTATCGGGACGGATCCAAGAGACCCAGTACTTC. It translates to CASSLSGRIQETQYF.